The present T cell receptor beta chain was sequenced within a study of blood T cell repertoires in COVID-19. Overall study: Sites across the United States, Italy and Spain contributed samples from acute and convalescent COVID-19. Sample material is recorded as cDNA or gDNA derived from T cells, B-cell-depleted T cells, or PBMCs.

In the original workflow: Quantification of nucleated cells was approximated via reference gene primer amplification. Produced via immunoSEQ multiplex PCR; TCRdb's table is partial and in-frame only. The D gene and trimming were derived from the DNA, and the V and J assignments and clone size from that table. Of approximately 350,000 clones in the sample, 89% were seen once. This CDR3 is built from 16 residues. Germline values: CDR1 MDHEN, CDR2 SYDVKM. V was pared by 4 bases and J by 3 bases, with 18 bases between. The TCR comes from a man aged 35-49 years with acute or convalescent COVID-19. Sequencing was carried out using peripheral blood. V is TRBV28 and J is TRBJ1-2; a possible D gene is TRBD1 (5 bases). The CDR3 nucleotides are TGTGCCAGCAGTTCCCCCATAGAGCAGGGTGACTATGGCTACACCTTC. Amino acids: CASSSPIEQGDYGYTF.